This TCR beta chain was identified in a study of T cell repertoires in cytomegalovirus infection. Study-level background: Both recently identified HLA-C-restricted and well-studied HLA-B-restricted CMV epitopes were used in the study. Study-level points and caveats: HLA-C-restricted CMV-specific TCR beta clonotypes were dominant in the ex vivo response. CMV carriers having the relevant HLA were flagged by cumulative public TCR beta family frequency.

V gave up 6 bases and J gave up 4 bases, with 13 bases separating them. The CDR3 has 14 amino acids. Germline loops: CDR1 LNHDA, CDR2 SQIVND (reference sequence). Each CDR3 protein gets one entry after TCRdb re-called the reads with MiXCR. Of hundreds of thousands of distinct CDR3 sequences in the sample, 30% to 40% were seen once. Concerning this clonotype: Its antigen is unknown.

This TCR was sampled from a human donor in good health (CMV status not recorded). Some clones in this sample may be carry-over from other donors' samples. This specimen consisted of cultured CD8+ T cells from PBMCs, obtained from culture after CMV antigen stimulation. The gene calls are TRBV19 and TRBJ2-1; the D gene is possibly TRBD1 (5 bases). The CDR3 sequence: CASSVTRQYNEQFF. The CDR3 DNA follows: TGTGCCAGTAGCGTAACTCGACAGTACAATGAGCAGTTCTTC.